This T cell receptor beta chain originates from a study of T cells in Graves' hyperthyroidism and ophthalmopathy. Amplified TCR beta CDR3 regions derived from RNA transcripts. Using the HTBI primer set, a first-round RT-PCR was run on the TCR CDR3. MiXCR, run by TCRdb on the multiplex PCR reads, gives a single entry per CDR3 protein. Of some 200,000 distinct CDR3 sequences listed, roughly a sixth were seen once; the top ten hold around 48%. The germline gives CDR1 MNHEY, CDR2 SVGEGT. Trimming cost V 2 bases and J 8 bases, with 18 bases left between them. This CDR3 region has 15 residues. Sequenced sample: blood. The rearrangement links TRBV6-2 or TRBV6-3 to TRBJ1-2; D uncertain. This TCR was sampled from a woman in her fifties or sixties with Graves' hyperthyroidism. The CDR3 DNA reads TGTGCCAGCAGTTACGGTACAGATTGGACTGAGGGCTACACCTTC. It codes for CASSYGTDWTEGYTF.